These T cell receptor beta chains were read from a single sample in a study of Ad26.COV2.S vaccination and SARS-CoV-2 variants. Using immunoSEQ multiplex PCR, the repertoire was profiled, and TCRdb retains in-frame clones only, with some absent. The sample has 380,000 or so clones; about 83% are singletons. The material sequenced was peripheral blood, taken in a trial of Ad26.COV2.S vaccine versus placebo. These receptors all come from a person between 18 and 65 years old who received the Ad26.COV2.S COVID-19 vaccine or a placebo. CDR3s include the opening cysteine and the closing phenylalanine or tryptophan. The D gene is left open where the match is weak. Clone size is stated in some rows and not others, as once, few, many or a class when expanded.

J gene: TRBJ2-2
clone size: NA
D gene: TRBD1
V gene: TRBV27
CDR3 protein: CASSSRRTGHTGELFF
CDR3 DNA: TGTGCCAGCAGTTCCCGTCGGACAGGGCACACCGGGGAGCTGTTTTTT

J gene: TRBJ2-7
clone size: once
D gene: NA
V gene: TRBV7-9
CDR3 protein: CASSWVGTVGGIYEQYF
CDR3 DNA: TGTGCCAGCAGCTGGGTGGGGACTGTGGGCGGAATTTACGAGCAGTACTTC

J gene: TRBJ2-1
clone size: NA
D gene: TRBD2
V gene: TRBV12-3/TRBV12-4
CDR3 protein: CASRGAGHNEQFF
CDR3 DNA: TGTGCCAGCAGGGGAGCGGGGCACAATGAGCAGTTCTTC

J gene: TRBJ2-5
clone size: NA
D gene: NA
V gene: TRBV20-1
CDR3 protein: CSASGETQYF
CDR3 DNA: TGCAGTGCCAGCGGAGAGACCCAGTACTTC

J gene: TRBJ1-3
clone size: NA
D gene: NA
V gene: TRBV7-2
CDR3 protein: CASTESWGPGNTIYF
CDR3 DNA: TGTGCCAGCACCGAAAGCTGGGGACCCGGAAACACCATATATTTT

J gene: TRBJ2-7
clone size: NA
D gene: TRBD2
V gene: TRBV11-3
CDR3 protein: CASSSSGTQGRYEQYF
CDR3 DNA: TGTGCCAGCAGCTCAAGCGGGACTCAAGGGCGCTACGAGCAGTACTTC

J gene: TRBJ2-1
clone size: NA
D gene: NA
V gene: TRBV7-9
CDR3 protein: CASSPPLVHNEQFF
CDR3 DNA: TGTGCCAGCAGCCCCCCTCTCGTGCACAATGAGCAGTTCTTC

J gene: TRBJ2-5
clone size: few
D gene: TRBD1
V gene: TRBV2
CDR3 protein: CASAEDRVQETQYF
CDR3 DNA: TGTGCCAGCGCCGAGGACAGGGTCCAAGAGACCCAGTACTTC

J gene: TRBJ2-7
clone size: NA
D gene: NA
V gene: TRBV7-8
CDR3 protein: CASSLNRFSYEQYF
CDR3 DNA: TGTGCCAGCAGCTTAAATAGATTCTCCTACGAGCAGTACTTC

J gene: TRBJ2-3
clone size: NA
D gene: NA
V gene: TRBV4-3
CDR3 protein: CASSQDHPGLFTDTQYF
CDR3 DNA: TGCGCCAGCAGCCAAGACCATCCGGGACTTTTCACAGATACGCAGTATTTT

J gene: TRBJ2-1
clone size: NA
D gene: TRBD2
V gene: TRBV7-9
CDR3 protein: CASSLESGGYNEQFF
CDR3 DNA: TGTGCCAGCAGCTTGGAGAGCGGGGGGTACAATGAGCAGTTCTTC

J gene: TRBJ2-1
clone size: NA
D gene: TRBD2
V gene: TRBV5-4
CDR3 protein: CASSPGGRNNEQFF
CDR3 DNA: TGTGCCAGCAGCCCGGGAGGGCGGAACAATGAGCAGTTCTTC

J gene: TRBJ1-6
clone size: NA
D gene: NA
V gene: TRBV9
CDR3 protein: CASSVLGDPNSPLHF
CDR3 DNA: TGTGCCAGCAGCGTCTTAGGGGACCCTAATTCACCCCTCCACTTT

J gene: TRBJ2-6
clone size: NA
D gene: NA
V gene: TRBV2
CDR3 protein: CASTDWFGANVLTF
CDR3 DNA: TGTGCCAGCACCGACTGGTTTGGGGCCAACGTCCTGACTTTC

J gene: TRBJ2-4
clone size: NA
D gene: TRBD1
V gene: TRBV11-1
CDR3 protein: CASSQGAAAPGIQYF
CDR3 DNA: TGTGCCAGCAGCCAGGGGGCAGCGGCCCCTGGCATTCAGTACTTC

J gene: TRBJ2-7
clone size: NA
D gene: NA
V gene: TRBV7-7
CDR3 protein: CASSPLGSRYEQYF
CDR3 DNA: TGTGCCAGCAGCCCTCTAGGGAGTCGCTACGAGCAGTACTTC

J gene: TRBJ2-2
clone size: NA
D gene: TRBD2
V gene: TRBV13
CDR3 protein: CASSWVTSGRAGTGELFF
CDR3 DNA: TGTGCCAGCAGCTGGGTGACTAGCGGGAGGGCCGGGACCGGGGAGCTGTTTTTT

J gene: TRBJ1-2
clone size: NA
D gene: TRBD1
V gene: TRBV4-1
CDR3 protein: CASSQDMTGGNYGYTF
CDR3 DNA: TGCGCCAGCAGCCAAGATATGACAGGGGGAAACTATGGCTACACCTTC

J gene: TRBJ2-3
clone size: NA
D gene: NA
V gene: TRBV27
CDR3 protein: CASRSMGDTQYF
CDR3 DNA: TGTGCCAGCAGGTCTATGGGAGATACGCAGTATTTT

J gene: TRBJ1-5
clone size: NA
D gene: NA
V gene: TRBV6-5
CDR3 protein: CASSYSGLDQPQHF
CDR3 DNA: TGTGCCAGCAGTTACTCCGGACTGGATCAGCCCCAGCATTTT

J gene: TRBJ2-7
clone size: once
D gene: TRBD2
V gene: TRBV11-3
CDR3 protein: CATATSGDEQYF
CDR3 DNA: TGTGCCACCGCGACTAGCGGCGACGAGCAGTACTTC

J gene: TRBJ2-2
clone size: NA
D gene: NA
V gene: TRBV21-1
CDR3 protein: CASTMLGGVDGGELFF
CDR3 DNA: TGTGCCAGCACTATGCTGGGAGGGGTGGATGGCGGGGAGCTGTTTTTT

J gene: TRBJ1-2
clone size: NA
D gene: NA
V gene: TRBV19
CDR3 protein: CASNGLGGLYGYTF
CDR3 DNA: TGTGCCAGTAATGGCCTGGGGGGTCTCTATGGCTACACCTTC

J gene: TRBJ1-1
clone size: NA
D gene: NA
V gene: TRBV6-2/TRBV6-3
CDR3 protein: CASSTPGSFPTEAFF
CDR3 DNA: TGTGCCAGCAGCACCCCCGGGTCATTTCCCACTGAAGCTTTCTTT

J gene: TRBJ1-3
clone size: many
D gene: NA
V gene: TRBV6-5
CDR3 protein: CASSFTGEGNTIYF
CDR3 DNA: TGTGCCAGCAGTTTCACCGGGGAGGGGAACACCATATATTTT

J gene: TRBJ2-1
clone size: NA
D gene: NA
V gene: TRBV9
CDR3 protein: CASGVGLYNEQFF
CDR3 DNA: TGTGCCAGCGGGGTCGGCTTGTACAATGAGCAGTTCTTC

J gene: TRBJ1-2
clone size: NA
D gene: NA
V gene: TRBV19
CDR3 protein: CASSIGGNYGYTF
CDR3 DNA: TGTGCCAGTAGTATTGGGGGGAACTATGGCTACACCTTC

J gene: TRBJ2-1
clone size: NA
D gene: TRBD2
V gene: TRBV23-1
CDR3 protein: CASSPRGGDEQFF
CDR3 DNA: TGCGCCAGCAGTCCCCGCGGGGGTGATGAGCAGTTCTTC

J gene: TRBJ1-4
clone size: few
D gene: TRBD1
V gene: TRBV4-1
CDR3 protein: CASSHPGQGDEKLFF
CDR3 DNA: TGCGCCAGCAGCCACCCGGGACAGGGGGATGAAAAACTGTTTTTT

J gene: TRBJ2-1
clone size: NA
D gene: TRBD2
V gene: TRBV6-2/TRBV6-3
CDR3 protein: CASSYTGLAGGYNEQFF
CDR3 DNA: TGTGCCAGCAGTTACACGGGACTAGCGGGAGGCTACAATGAGCAGTTCTTC

J gene: TRBJ2-2
clone size: NA
D gene: TRBD1
V gene: TRBV6-6
CDR3 protein: CASRRDRANTGELFF
CDR3 DNA: TGTGCCAGCAGAAGGGACAGGGCGAACACCGGGGAGCTGTTTTTT

J gene: TRBJ1-2
clone size: NA
D gene: NA
V gene: TRBV20-1
CDR3 protein: CSVVGNGYTF
CDR3 DNA: TGCAGTGTGGTAGGGAATGGCTACACCTTC

J gene: TRBJ1-1
clone size: once
D gene: NA
V gene: TRBV14
CDR3 protein: CASSQILQGLAFF
CDR3 DNA: TGTGCCAGCAGCCAAATTCTTCAGGGGCTCGCTTTCTTT

J gene: TRBJ2-1
clone size: few
D gene: TRBD2
V gene: TRBV5-1
CDR3 protein: CASSRAGGGDEQFF
CDR3 DNA: TGCGCCAGCAGCCGAGCGGGAGGCGGGGATGAGCAGTTCTTC

J gene: TRBJ1-1
clone size: NA
D gene: TRBD1
V gene: TRBV19
CDR3 protein: CASSETGVMNTEAFF
CDR3 DNA: TGTGCCAGTAGTGAGACAGGGGTTATGAACACTGAAGCTTTCTTT

J gene: TRBJ1-1
clone size: NA
D gene: NA
V gene: TRBV3-1/TRBV3-2
CDR3 protein: CASSQVGENTEAFF
CDR3 DNA: TGTGCCAGCAGCCAAGTTGGGGAGAACACTGAAGCTTTCTTT

J gene: TRBJ2-5
clone size: NA
D gene: TRBD2
V gene: TRBV5-4
CDR3 protein: CASSDSGRAKETQYF
CDR3 DNA: TGTGCCAGCAGCGACAGCGGGAGGGCCAAAGAGACCCAGTACTTC

J gene: TRBJ1-1
clone size: NA
D gene: NA
V gene: TRBV2
CDR3 protein: CASRGGALNTEAFF
CDR3 DNA: TGTGCCAGCAGGGGCGGGGCCCTAAACACTGAAGCTTTCTTT

J gene: TRBJ2-1
clone size: once
D gene: NA
V gene: TRBV2
CDR3 protein: CASSQDYNEQFF
CDR3 DNA: TGTGCCAGCAGTCAGGACTACAATGAGCAGTTCTTC

J gene: TRBJ2-7
clone size: NA
D gene: TRBD1
V gene: TRBV29-1
CDR3 protein: CSVSRDRGYEQYF
CDR3 DNA: TGCAGCGTCTCCCGGGACAGGGGATACGAGCAGTACTTC

J gene: TRBJ1-4
clone size: NA
D gene: NA
V gene: TRBV5-1
CDR3 protein: CASSLGVPGSEKLFF
CDR3 DNA: TGCGCCAGCAGCTTGGGAGTCCCGGGGAGTGAAAAACTGTTTTTT

J gene: TRBJ1-6
clone size: few
D gene: NA
V gene: TRBV7-9
CDR3 protein: CASSLGSGQMNSPLHF
CDR3 DNA: TGTGCCAGCAGCTTAGGGTCGGGACAAATGAATTCACCCCTCCACTTT

J gene: TRBJ2-1
clone size: NA
D gene: TRBD2
V gene: TRBV9
CDR3 protein: CASSTRTSGGLYNEQFF
CDR3 DNA: TGTGCCAGCAGCACCAGGACTAGCGGGGGCTTATACAATGAGCAGTTCTTC

J gene: TRBJ2-3
clone size: NA
D gene: TRBD1
V gene: TRBV29-1
CDR3 protein: CSVSTGEDTQYF
CDR3 DNA: TGCAGCGTTTCAACAGGGGAAGATACGCAGTATTTT

J gene: TRBJ2-7
clone size: once
D gene: NA
V gene: TRBV27
CDR3 protein: CASSLASDYEQYF
CDR3 DNA: TGTGCCAGCAGTTTAGCTAGCGACTACGAGCAGTACTTC

J gene: TRBJ1-1
clone size: NA
D gene: NA
V gene: TRBV14
CDR3 protein: CASSQGYRVNTEAFF
CDR3 DNA: TGTGCCAGCAGCCAAGGTTACCGTGTGAACACTGAAGCTTTCTTT

J gene: TRBJ2-7
clone size: once
D gene: NA
V gene: TRBV18
CDR3 protein: CASSPQFPGREQYF
CDR3 DNA: TGTGCCAGCTCACCACAATTTCCCGGGCGGGAGCAGTACTTC

J gene: TRBJ2-7
clone size: NA
D gene: NA
V gene: TRBV19
CDR3 protein: CASSIFGEQYF
CDR3 DNA: TGTGCCAGTAGTATATTTGGCGAGCAGTACTTC

J gene: TRBJ2-5
clone size: NA
D gene: NA
V gene: TRBV29-1
CDR3 protein: CSVVGLGETQYF
CDR3 DNA: TGCAGCGTTGTGGGGCTCGGGGAGACCCAGTACTTC

J gene: TRBJ1-1
clone size: few
D gene: NA
V gene: TRBV5-1
CDR3 protein: CASSLARTNRNTEAFF
CDR3 DNA: TGCGCCAGCAGCTTGGCTAGGACAAACAGGAACACTGAAGCTTTCTTT

J gene: TRBJ2-2
clone size: once
D gene: TRBD2
V gene: TRBV18
CDR3 protein: CASSDTSGTNTGELFF
CDR3 DNA: TGTGCCAGCTCAGATACTAGCGGGACGAACACCGGGGAGCTGTTTTTT

J gene: TRBJ1-1
clone size: once
D gene: NA
V gene: TRBV11-2
CDR3 protein: CASSPRQDNTEAFF
CDR3 DNA: TGTGCCAGCAGCCCACGGCAAGATAACACTGAAGCTTTCTTT

J gene: TRBJ2-3
clone size: NA
D gene: TRBD2
V gene: TRBV7-6
CDR3 protein: CASSSTGTSGSTQYF
CDR3 DNA: TGTGCCAGCAGTTCTACCGGGACTAGTGGGTCAACGCAGTATTTT

J gene: TRBJ2-4
clone size: NA
D gene: NA
V gene: TRBV5-5
CDR3 protein: CASSLVSLAKNIQYF
CDR3 DNA: TGTGCCAGCAGCTTGGTATCCTTAGCCAAAAACATTCAGTACTTC